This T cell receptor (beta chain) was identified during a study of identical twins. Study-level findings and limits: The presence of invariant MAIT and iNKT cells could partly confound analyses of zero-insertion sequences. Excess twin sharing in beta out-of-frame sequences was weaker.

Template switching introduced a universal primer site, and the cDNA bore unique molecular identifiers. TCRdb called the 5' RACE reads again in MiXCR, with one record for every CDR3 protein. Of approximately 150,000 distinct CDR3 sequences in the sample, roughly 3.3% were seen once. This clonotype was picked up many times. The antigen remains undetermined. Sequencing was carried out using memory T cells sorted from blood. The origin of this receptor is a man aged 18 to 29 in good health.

CDR3 coding DNA: TGTGCCAGCAGCGGGACTAGCGGGAAATACAATGAGCAGTTCTTC. Translating it yields CASSGTSGKYNEQFF. The chain joins TRBV9 to TRBJ2-1, with TRBD2 matching 12 bases. CDR3 length: 15 amino acids. The junction had 2 bases not matched to a gene; V was cut back by 3 bases and J by 4 bases. Germline CDR1 reads SGDLS; CDR2 reads YYNGEE.